This is a list of T cell receptor beta chains from one sample in a study of blood T cell repertoires in COVID-19. The table came from immunoSEQ multiplex PCR; TCRdb's copy has only in-frame clones and leaves some out. The sample has 250,000 to 300,000 clones; 70% to 90% are singletons. The sample was PBMCs or T cells enriched from blood (not recorded which). The source is an older woman in a cohort exposed to, infected with or recovered from COVID-19 (not recorded which). Both conserved end residues are part of each CDR3. A D gene is named only where the DNA matches it firmly. Only part of the rows carry a size: once, few, many, or a class if the clone is expanded.

NA	TRBV5-1	NA	TRBJ1-4	CASSFQGIGEKLFF	TGCGCCAGCAGCTTCCAGGGGATAGGGGAAAAACTGTTTTTT
NA	TRBV5-6	TRBD2	TRBJ2-7	CASSLGASGLYEQYF	TGTGCCAGCAGCTTGGGGGCTAGCGGGTTATACGAGCAGTACTTC
few	TRBV2	NA	TRBJ1-6	CASTEEGTIRQPLHF	TGTGCCAGCACCGAGGAGGGGACGATCCGCCAACCCCTCCACTTT
NA	TRBV4-1	TRBD2	TRBJ2-7	CASSPREGFYEQYF	TGCGCCAGCAGCCCCCGGGAGGGGTTCTACGAGCAGTACTTC
NA	TRBV28	NA	TRBJ1-2	CASSLNTYGYTF	TGTGCCAGCAGTCTTAACACATATGGCTACACCTTC
few	TRBV3-1/TRBV3-2	TRBD1	TRBJ1-6	CASSLRTTGGNSPLHF	TGTGCCAGCAGCCTCAGGACCACAGGGGGCAATTCACCCCTCCACTTT
few	TRBV28	TRBD2	TRBJ2-7	CASSYQGLAYEQYF	TGTGCCAGCAGTTATCAAGGACTAGCCTACGAGCAGTACTTC
NA	TRBV11-2	NA	TRBJ1-4	CASRGFRNEKLFF	TGTGCCAGCCGAGGGTTCCGAAATGAAAAACTGTTTTTT
few	TRBV12-3/TRBV12-4	NA	TRBJ1-3	CASSLQGYTIYF	TGTGCCAGCAGCCTACAGGGTTACACCATATATTTT
NA	TRBV7-9	TRBD1	TRBJ2-3	CASSPPTGLGTDTQYF	TGTGCCAGCAGCCCACCGACAGGGTTGGGGACAGATACGCAGTATTTT
NA	TRBV28	NA	TRBJ2-1	CASSTSRIGYNEQFF	TGTGCCAGCAGTACCTCCCGGATCGGGTACAATGAGCAGTTCTTC
NA	TRBV28	TRBD1	TRBJ1-2	CASSLTGGRYGYTF	TGTGCCAGCAGCTTAACAGGGGGACGCTATGGCTACACCTTC
NA	TRBV10-2	NA	TRBJ1-4	CASSEFITNEKLFF	TGCGCCAGCAGTGAGTTCATTACTAATGAAAAACTGTTTTTT